This T cell receptor (beta chain) was obtained from a study of cytomegalovirus exposure and HLA in healthy donors. The PCR employed 60 Vbeta primers together with 13 Jbeta primers. Method: immunoSEQ multiplex PCR; TCRdb's copy keeps in-frame clones and lacks some. The sample carries some 98,000 clones, roughly 77% recorded once. This clone is a singleton in its sample. This clonotype originated in a middle-aged man in good health and CMV-seronegative. Sequenced sample: PBMCs.

CDR3 sequence reads: CASSSQGSQGIQYF. The CDR3 bases are TGTGCCAGCAGCTCTCAGGGGAGTCAGGGCATTCAGTACTTC. The J gene is TRBJ2-4, the V gene TRBV5-4, with D possibly TRBD1 on 6 matching bases. V lost 3 bases to trimming and J lost 9 bases, with 16 bases between them. The CDR3 consists of 14 residues. Germline CDR1 SGHNT, CDR2 YYREEE (reference sequence).